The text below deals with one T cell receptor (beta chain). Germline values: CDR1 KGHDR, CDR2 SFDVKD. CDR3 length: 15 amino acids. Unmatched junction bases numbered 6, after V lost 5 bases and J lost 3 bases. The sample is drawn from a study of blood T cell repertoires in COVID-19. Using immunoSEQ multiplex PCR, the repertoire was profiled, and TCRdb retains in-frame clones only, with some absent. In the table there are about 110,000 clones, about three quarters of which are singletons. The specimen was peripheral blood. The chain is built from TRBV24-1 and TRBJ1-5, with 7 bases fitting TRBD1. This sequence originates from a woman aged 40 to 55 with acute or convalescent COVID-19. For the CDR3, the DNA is TGTGCCACCAGTGGGACAGGAGGATACAATCAGCCCCAGCATTTT. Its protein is CATSGTGGYNQPQHF.